This is a list of T cell receptor beta chains from one sample in a study of T cell clonotyping in hematopoietic cell transplantation. The data were produced by immunoSEQ multiplex PCR, yet TCRdb's version contains in-frame clones alone and is incomplete. In the table there are about 29,000 clones, roughly 92% of which are singletons. The sample consisted of PBMCs, taken 100 days after allogeneic stem cell transplant. The receptor set was obtained from a female patient in her forties or fifties who had an allogeneic stem cell transplant from a related donor, so the T cells may come from the graft donor. Some clones in this sample may be carry-over from other donors' samples. CDR3s include the opening cysteine and the closing phenylalanine or tryptophan. D genes are given only for firm matches. Rows give clone size only sometimes, using once, few, many, or a class for an expanded clone.

j_call,clone_size,d_call,v_call,cdr3_nt,cdr3_aa
TRBJ2-7,NA,NA,TRBV5-6,TGTGCCAGCAGCTTCAGCAGTTCCGACGGTTCCTACGAGCAGTACTTC,CASSFSSSDGSYEQYF
TRBJ1-2,NA,NA,TRBV2,TGTGCCAGCAGTTCACAGGGCTCCTATGGCTACACCTTC,CASSSQGSYGYTF
TRBJ2-7,NA,TRBD1,TRBV9,TGTGCCAGCAGCCCGGACAGGGACGGCGAGCAGTACTTC,CASSPDRDGEQYF
TRBJ2-5,NA,TRBD2,TRBV6-5,TGTGCCAGCTGGCGGGGGACAGAGACCCAGTACTTC,CASWRGTETQYF
TRBJ2-5,once,TRBD2,TRBV7-9,TGTGCCGGATTAGCGGGGAGCCAAGAGACCCAGTACTTC,CAGLAGSQETQYF
TRBJ1-4,NA,NA,TRBV19,TGTGCCAGTAGCCGTTCGTATGAAAAACTGTTTTTT,CASSRSYEKLFF
TRBJ1-1,NA,TRBD1,TRBV2,TGTGCCAGCACAAACAGGGGGGGCGAGAACACTGAAGCTTTCTTT,CASTNRGGENTEAFF
TRBJ1-6,NA,NA,TRBV6-4,TGTGCCAGCAGTCCGGGGCCATTTGTGGATTCACCCCTCCACTTT,CASSPGPFVDSPLHF
TRBJ1-2,NA,NA,TRBV11-2,TGTGCCAGCAGCTTAGCAGGCTCCAACTATGGCTACACCTTC,CASSLAGSNYGYTF
TRBJ2-3,NA,NA,TRBV9,TGTGCCAGCAGCGTAGGCGGAATCACAGATACGCAGTATTTT,CASSVGGITDTQYF
TRBJ2-4,once,TRBD2,TRBV9,TGTGCCAGCAGCGTTTCCGGGACTAGCGGGGGGACGGCCAAAAACATTCAGTACTTC,CASSVSGTSGGTAKNIQYF
TRBJ1-5,NA,NA,TRBV5-1,TGCGCCAGCAGCTTGGCCGGAGAAGGGATCCAGCCCCAGCATTTT,CASSLAGEGIQPQHF
TRBJ2-7,NA,NA,TRBV5-1,TGCGCCAGCAGCTTTTCGGACAGCGGGACCTACGAGCAGTACTTC,CASSFSDSGTYEQYF
TRBJ1-2,NA,TRBD1,TRBV27,TGTGCCAGCAGTCCCGGGACAGGGGCTGGTGGCTACACCTTC,CASSPGTGAGGYTF
TRBJ1-1,NA,NA,TRBV15,TGTGCCACCAGCAGAGATGCGGCCCTGAACACTGAAGCTTTCTTT,CATSRDAALNTEAFF
TRBJ2-5,NA,NA,TRBV6-5,TGTGCCAGCAGTTTGAGGGGGCGGGGGGAGACCCAGTACTTC,CASSLRGRGETQYF
TRBJ2-7,NA,NA,TRBV6-5,TGTGCCAGCTTCGGGACCCCGGACTACGAGCAGTACTTC,CASFGTPDYEQYF
TRBJ2-1,NA,TRBD1,TRBV10-1,TGCGCCAGCGGACAGGGGGGATACAATGAGCAGTTCTTC,CASGQGGYNEQFF
TRBJ2-6,NA,NA,TRBV2,TGTGCCAGCAGGTCAGCCGTCGGGGCCAACGTCCTGACTTTC,CASRSAVGANVLTF
TRBJ1-1,NA,NA,TRBV6-6,TGTGCCAGCAGGGACACCTACATAACTACTGAAGCTTTCTTT,CASRDTYITTEAFF
TRBJ1-5,NA,NA,TRBV19,TGTGCCAGTAGTCGACAGGTTGGGAGCAATCAGCCCCAGCATTTT,CASSRQVGSNQPQHF
TRBJ2-7,NA,NA,TRBV6-5,TGTGCCAGCAGTTCCCCTCGAGGTGAGAGCTCCTACGAGCAGTACTTC,CASSSPRGESSYEQYF
TRBJ1-2,few,NA,TRBV21-1,TGTGCCAGCAGCCCAAAATCGGGACAGGGGAACTATGGCTACACCTTC,CASSPKSGQGNYGYTF
TRBJ2-1,once,NA,TRBV28,TGTGCCAGCAGGGGACGGAATGAGCAGTTCTTC,CASRGRNEQFF
TRBJ1-2,NA,NA,TRBV10-3,TGTGCCATCAGTGAGTCGAATTTCCCCCAGGATAACTATGGCTACACCTTC,CAISESNFPQDNYGYTF
TRBJ1-1,NA,NA,TRBV4-1,TGCGCCAGCAGCCAAGAAGGAGGGGGGACTGAAGCTTTCTTT,CASSQEGGGTEAFF
TRBJ2-3,NA,NA,TRBV19,TGTGCCAGTAGAAATCCCTCGATGGCAGATACGCAGTATTTT,CASRNPSMADTQYF
TRBJ2-5,NA,NA,TRBV4-1,TGCGCCAGCAGCCGTGTTGTGGTTCAAGAGACCCAGTACTTC,CASSRVVVQETQYF
TRBJ1-2,NA,NA,TRBV7-9,TGTGCCAGCAGCTTAACTACCGGCCCTGGGTATGGCTACACCTTC,CASSLTTGPGYGYTF
TRBJ2-7,NA,TRBD1,TRBV11-2,TGTGCCAGCAGCTCGGGACAGGGGAACTACGAGCAGTACTTC,CASSSGQGNYEQYF
TRBJ1-2,NA,TRBD1,TRBV19,TGTGCCAGTAGTATCTGGGACAGGCGGAAGGGCTACACCTTC,CASSIWDRRKGYTF
TRBJ1-3,NA,NA,TRBV2,TGTGCCAGCCTCCGGGGTTCGGGTGGAAACACCATATATTTT,CASLRGSGGNTIYF
TRBJ1-3,few,NA,TRBV7-8,TGTGCCAGCAGCTTAGGTGGAAACACCATATATTTT,CASSLGGNTIYF
TRBJ2-3,NA,NA,TRBV9,TGTGCCAGCAGCGTAGGGCCCGGGGCCCATGCAGTTACGCAGTATTTT,CASSVGPGAHAVTQYF
TRBJ1-2,NA,NA,TRBV7-9,TGTGCCAGCAGCTTGGGGCAGATTAACTATGGCTACACCTTC,CASSLGQINYGYTF
TRBJ1-2,NA,NA,TRBV9,TGTGCCAGCAGCCCCGACCCGGGGGCTAACTATGGCTACACCTTC,CASSPDPGANYGYTF
TRBJ1-4,NA,TRBD1,TRBV10-3,TGTGCCATCGGTACCGACAGGGGCGATGAAAAACTGTTTTTT,CAIGTDRGDEKLFF
TRBJ2-3,NA,NA,TRBV7-9,TGTGCCAGCAGCTTAGTTGAAGGGGCAGATACGCAGTATTTT,CASSLVEGADTQYF
TRBJ2-7,NA,NA,TRBV7-9,TGTGCCAGCAGCCCCACAGGGTGGTCCTACGAGCAGTACTTC,CASSPTGWSYEQYF
TRBJ1-2,once,NA,TRBV7-2,TGTGCCAGCAGCTTAGCAGGGGACGGAAATGGCTACACCTTC,CASSLAGDGNGYTF
TRBJ2-1,NA,NA,TRBV14,TGTGCCAGCAGCCAATTAACAGGGTGGTACAATGAGCAGTTCTTC,CASSQLTGWYNEQFF
TRBJ1-5,NA,NA,TRBV7-3,TGTGCCAGCAGCTCAGCGGTCAATCAGCCCCAGCATTTT,CASSSAVNQPQHF
TRBJ1-5,NA,TRBD1,TRBV7-8,TGTGCCAGCAGCCCAGGACAGGCGCAGCCCCAGCATTTT,CASSPGQAQPQHF
TRBJ1-1,once,TRBD1,TRBV7-6,TGTGCCAGCAGCTTAGGAGCCAGGGGGGGATTGTACACTGAAGCTTTCTTT,CASSLGARGGLYTEAFF
TRBJ2-2,NA,NA,TRBV11-2,TGTGCCAGCTGCCACGCCCCTCCGACGTATGGCGGGGAGCTGTTTTTT,CASCHAPPTYGGELFF
TRBJ1-5,NA,NA,TRBV7-8,TGTGCCAGCAGCTTTGCGGGGTGGAATCAGCCCCAGCATTTT,CASSFAGWNQPQHF
TRBJ1-2,NA,NA,TRBV2,TGTGCCAGCAGCGGCAGCTCCTATGGCTACACCTTC,CASSGSSYGYTF
TRBJ2-5,NA,NA,TRBV13,TGTGCCAGCAGCTTAAAAGGTTTGGAGACCCAGTACTTC,CASSLKGLETQYF
TRBJ2-1,NA,TRBD1,TRBV4-1,TGCGCCAGCAGCCAGTGGCACAGGGGATTCGATGAGCAGTTCTTC,CASSQWHRGFDEQFF
TRBJ1-6,NA,NA,TRBV11-2,TGTGCCAGCCGCTCCTTGGGGGGGGTTTCACCCCTCCACTTT,CASRSLGGVSPLHF
TRBJ2-4,NA,TRBD2,TRBV6-1,TGTGCCAGCAGTGATTTTTCCGGGGGGGAAAACATTCAGTACTTC,CASSDFSGGENIQYF
TRBJ1-4,medium-sized,TRBD1,TRBV2,TGTGCCAGCTTGGGACAGGGTGGGGAAAAACTGTTTTTT,CASLGQGGEKLFF
TRBJ1-5,NA,NA,TRBV7-9,TGTGCCAGCAGCTTCGGGATTATGGGCAATCAGCCCCAGCATTTT,CASSFGIMGNQPQHF